These 24 T cell receptor beta chains came from one sample sequenced in a study of a mutant IDH1 vaccine in newly diagnosed glioma. Sequencing used immunoSEQ multiplex PCR; TCRdb keeps in-frame clones, though not all of them. Of 25,000 to 40,000 clones listed, approximately 90% were seen once; the top ten hold 2% to 2.5%. Documented time point: week 47, end of study. Mutant IDH1 20-mer peptide, at 300 ug, made up each vaccine dose, with topical imiquimod. These receptors have no identified antigens. This material consisted of PBMCs, taken from a glioma patient whose treatment included an IDH1 peptide vaccine. These receptors came from a middle-aged man with glioma.

About this clone itself: Sequence at one end of the junction differs from germline and may be a read error. V usage is TRBV5-6 and J usage is TRBJ2-1, with D possibly called TRBD1 or TRBD2 (6 bases each). CDR1 is SGHDT and CDR2 is YYEEEE in the germline V gene. The length of the CDR3 is 15 residues. The CDR3 is CASSLLTGGTVWPIF. The CDR3 coding sequence is TGTGCCAGCAGCTTGTTGACAGGAGGGACCGTATGGCCGATCTTC.

In this sample, this clone turned up a few times. V usage is TRBV7-9 and J usage is TRBJ2-3; D is unresolved. CDR1 SEHNR and CDR2 FQNEAQ come from the germline V gene (reference sequence). The CDR3 has 15 amino acids. With 5 bases removed from V and 5 bases from J, the gap between germline ends came to 17 bases. The CDR3 bases are TGTGCCAGCAGCCCGTCGTCCAAACGCGGAGATACGCAGTATTTT. Amino acid sequence: CASSPSSKRGDTQYF.

This clone has a handful of counts. This rearrangement joins TRBV30 to TRBJ2-5, with 14 bases aligning to TRBD2. The germline CDR1 and CDR2 sequences are GTSNPN and SVGIG (reference sequence). CDR3 length: 17 residues. The ends lost 0 bases at V and 5 bases at J; junction bases unmatched: 8. CDR3: CAWSVRGLAGGGETQYF. For the CDR3, the DNA is TGTGCCTGGAGTGTACGAGGACTAGCGGGGGGCGGGGAGACCCAGTACTTC.

This chain connects TRBV11-2 to TRBJ1-1; the D gene is possibly TRBD1 (5 bases). CDR1 and CDR2 (germline): SGHAT, FQNNGV. The CDR3 totals 15 residues. V was pared by 2 bases and J by 2 bases, with 12 bases between. In nucleotides, the CDR3 is TGTGCCAGCAGCTTATGGGGGTACGGAAACACTGAAGCTTTCTTT. Its translation: CASSLWGYGNTEAFF.

The V call is TRBV28, the J call TRBJ1-5; a possible D gene is TRBD1 (5 bases). The length of the CDR3 is 14 residues. Germline CDR1 and CDR2: MDHEN and SYDVKM. The V end lost 8 bases, the J end lost 2 bases, and 13 bases lay between the germline ends. The CDR3 DNA reads TGTGCCAGCTGCCAGGGTCCCCGCAATCAGCCCCAGCATTTT. Residues: CASCQGPRNQPQHF. The complete variable domain, with remaining parts taken from reference TRBV28 and TRBJ1-5, reads DVKVTQSSRYLVKRTGEKVFLECVQDMDHENMFWYRQDPGLGLRLIYFSYDVKMKEKGDIPEGYSVSREKKERFSLILESASTNQTSMYLCASCQGPRNQPQHFGDGTRLSIL.

This clone has just one count. This chain joins TRBV21-1 and TRBJ2-5; the table assigns TRBD2, which was not confirmed against the DNA. TRBV21-1 is described as a pseudogene. There are 15 residues in the CDR3. In nucleotides, the CDR3 is TGTGCCAGCAGCAAAGAGTGCGGGGACTCCGGAAACCAGTACTTC. Its protein is CASSKECGDSGNQYF.

The rearrangement uses TRBV5-1 and TRBJ1-5; 9 bases are shared with TRBD1. The CDR3 consists of 15 residues. CDR1 and CDR2 from the germline V gene are SGHRS and YFSETQ. Unmatched junction bases numbered 8, after V lost 4 bases and J lost 6 bases. In DNA form, the CDR3 reads TGCGCCAGCAGCCTAGGGACAGGGCAGGGTCAGCCCCAGCATTTT. Its protein product is CASSLGTGQGQPQHF.

This chain connects TRBV9 to TRBJ1-1, with a possible D match to TRBD1 (5 bases). CDR3 length equals 14 residues. With 3 bases removed from V and 7 bases from J, the gap between germline ends came to 16 bases. Germline V gene data show CDR1 as SGDLS and CDR2 as YYNGEE. Written as DNA, the CDR3 is TGTGCCAGCAGCGCTCATGGGGGAGGGCTTGAAGCTTTCTTT. It specifies CASSAHGGGLEAFF.

This chain uses TRBV6-5 with TRBJ1-2; possibly TRBD1 for D (5 bases). Germline CDR1 and CDR2: MNHEY and SVGAGI. Trimming took off 10 bases at V and 8 bases at J, with 23 bases between the two ends. There are 14 residues in the CDR3. The CDR3 spells CATTLLTESDGYTF. The CDR3 DNA reads TGTGCCACCACGCTACTGACAGAATCCGACGGCTACACCTTC.

The chain has TRBV9 and TRBJ2-7, with TRBD2 as a possible D gene (6 bases). With 3 bases removed from V and 4 bases from J, the gap between germline ends came to 14 bases. CDR3 length equals 14 residues. The germline V gene has CDR1 SGDLS and CDR2 YYNGEE. Here the CDR3 DNA reads TGTGCCAGCAGCGCAGGGACTTTATATTACGAGCAGTACGTC. Translated, it gives CASSAGTLYYEQYV.

The chain combines TRBV28 with TRBJ2-5; tentative D call: TRBD1 (5 bases). The J call is uncertain, as TRBJ2-7 better fits the DNA end. CDR3 length equals 15 residues. Germline V gene lookup returns CDR1 MDHEN and CDR2 SYDVKM. In nucleotides, the CDR3 is TGTGCCAGCAGTCCCTCCCTGGCAGGGTCCTACGAGCAGTACTTC. It translates to CASSPSLAGSYEQYF.

The chain couples TRBV2 to TRBJ2-6, with D tentatively TRBD1 (5 bases). Trimming removed 9 bases from V and 0 bases from J, with 9 bases in between. CDR1 SNHLY and CDR2 FYNNEI come from the germline V gene. The CDR3 has 14 amino acids. CDR3: CASTGDSGANVLTF. DNA of the CDR3: TGTGCCAGTACAGGTGACTCTGGGGCCAACGTCCTGACTTTC. Full variable domain (missing parts from reference TRBV2 and TRBJ2-6): EPEVTQTPSHQVTQMGQEVILRCVPISNHLYFYWYRQILGQKVEFLVSFYNNEISEKSEIFDDQFSVERPDGSNFTLKIRSTKLEDSAMYFCASTGDSGANVLTFGAGSRLTVL.

The genes are TRBV15 and TRBJ1-4; 9 positions match TRBD1. J lost 8 bases, V lost 0 bases, and 4 bases had no gene match. This CDR3 has 15 residues. The germline V gene has CDR1 LNHNV and CDR2 YYDKDF (reference sequence). In DNA, the CDR3 is TGTGCCACCAGCAGAGAAGGGACAGGGTTCGAAAAACTGTTTTTT. The encoded protein is CATSREGTGFEKLFF.

The chain joins TRBV4-2 to TRBJ2-3; no reliable D call. V lost 4 bases and J 5 bases, leaving 7 bases between the germline ends. CDR1 LGHNA and CDR2 YNFKEQ come from the germline V gene. This CDR3 is 12 amino acids long. The CDR3 loop reads CASSRVGDTQYF. CDR3 DNA sequence: TGTGCCAGCAGCCGAGTGGGAGATACGCAGTATTTT.

Only a few counts were recorded for this clone. The chain employs TRBV10-3 and TRBJ1-1; 10 nucleotides line up with TRBD1. The CDR3 length is 15 residues. V lost 6 bases and J lost 2; bases outside the gene matches: 6. The germline CDR1 and CDR2 sequences are ENHRY and SYGVKD. The CDR3 region has the DNA TGTGCCATCAGCCCGGGACAGGGGTTTAACACTGAAGCTTTCTTT. The encoded protein is CAISPGQGFNTEAFF.

The V and J genes are TRBV18 and TRBJ1-2; D is ambiguous. This CDR3 contains 14 residues. Germline assignment: CDR1 KGHSH and CDR2 LQKENI. V dropped 3 bases and J dropped 8 bases, with 16 bases sitting between them. CDR3 sequence reads: CASSPGETVKGYTF. The CDR3 nucleotides read TGTGCCAGCTCACCGGGAGAAACGGTGAAAGGCTACACCTTC.

J is TRBJ2-2 and V is TRBV9, with 8 bases aligning to TRBD1. The CDR3 length is 15 residues. V lost 2 bases and J lost 2; bases outside the gene matches: 2. Per germline, CDR1 SGDLS and CDR2 YYNGEE. CDR3 sequence reads: CASSVTGANTGELFF. The CDR3 DNA reads TGTGCCAGCAGCGTGACAGGGGCTAACACCGGGGAGCTGTTTTTT. Using reference TRBV9 and TRBJ2-2 for the parts outside the CDR3, the full variable domain is DSGVTQTPKHLITATGQRVTLRCSPRSGDLSVYWYQQSLDQGLQFLIQYYNGEERAKGNILERFSAQQFPDLHSELNLSSLELGDSALYFCASSVTGANTGELFFGEGSRLTVL.

The chain is built from TRBV5-4 and TRBJ2-5, with D unclear. CDR1 and CDR2 (germline): SGHNT, YYREEE (reference sequence). V lost 2 bases, J lost 2 bases, and 10 bases lay in between. This CDR3 is 14 amino acids long. The CDR3 sequence is CASSFTRNQETQYF. In DNA, the CDR3 is TGTGCCAGCAGCTTTACAAGGAATCAAGAGACCCAGTACTTC. Looking up the rest from reference TRBV5-4 and TRBJ2-5 gives the full variable domain: ETGVTQSPTHLIKTRGQQVTLRCSSQSGHNTVSWYQQALGQGPQFIFQYYREEENGRGNFPPRFSGLQFPNYSSELNVNALELDDSALYLCASSFTRNQETQYFGPGTRLLVL.

This clone is medium-sized within its sample. V usage is TRBV5-1 and J usage is TRBJ2-3, with a possible D match to TRBD2 (5 bases). Trimming cost V 4 bases and J 0 bases, with 15 bases left between them. In germline, CDR1 is SGHRS, CDR2 YFSETQ. The CDR3 is made up of 16 amino acids. The CDR3 loop reads CASSTSSEASTDTQYF. For the CDR3, the DNA is TGCGCCAGCAGCACTAGTAGCGAAGCAAGCACAGATACGCAGTATTTT.

About this clone itself: The CDR3 does not end in the conserved phenylalanine or tryptophan, so this is likely a read error. The CDR3 reads CSVETNTGGGYIQYL. For the CDR3, the DNA is TGCAGCGTTGAAACTAATACAGGAGGGGGTTACATTCAGTACCTC. The J gene is TRBJ2-4, the V gene TRBV29-1; tentatively, D is TRBD1 or TRBD2 (6 bases each). V was pared by 2 bases and J by 8 bases, with 19 bases between. The CDR3 consists of 15 residues. Germline V CDR1 and CDR2: SQVTM, ANQGSEA.

The CDR3 DNA reads as TGTGCCAGCAGCTTGGCCCCGGGGACAGGGTACTACGAGCAGTACTTC. Protein: CASSLAPGTGYYEQYF. V gene TRBV5-6 combines with J gene TRBJ2-7; 9 bases line up with TRBD1. This CDR3 is built from 16 residues. CDR1 is SGHDT and CDR2 is YYEEEE in the germline V gene. The V gene end was trimmed by 0 bases and the J gene end by 3 bases; junction bases not matched to a gene: 7.

Here the CDR3 DNA reads TGTGCCAGCAGCTTAGGGGAGGGAGGTCGCAATGAGCAGTTCTTC. Translated, it gives CASSLGEGGRNEQFF. V usage is TRBV7-2 and J usage is TRBJ2-1; TRBD2 matches at 7 bases. Germline CDR1 and CDR2: SGHTA and FQGNSA. The CDR3 consists of 15 residues. The ends lost 1 base at V and 6 bases at J; junction bases unmatched: 6.

The chain has TRBV28 and TRBJ2-4; D uncertain. V lost 6 bases to trimming and J lost 0 bases, with 12 bases between them. The CDR3 has 15 amino acids. Germline values: CDR1 MDHEN, CDR2 SYDVKM. The CDR3 loop reads CASSLRTRAKNIQYF. The CDR3, as DNA: TGTGCCAGCAGCCTCCGGACGCGAGCCAAAAACATTCAGTACTTC.

This chain joins TRBV11-2 and TRBJ1-2, with D uncertain. The CDR3 has 15 residues. V lost 3 bases, J lost 8 bases, and 19 bases lay in between. CDR1 and CDR2 from the germline V gene are SGHAT and FQNNGV. The CDR3 bases are TGTGCCAGCAGCTTCGGCGTAGGCACCCTTAACGGCTACACCTTC. Its translation: CASSFGVGTLNGYTF.